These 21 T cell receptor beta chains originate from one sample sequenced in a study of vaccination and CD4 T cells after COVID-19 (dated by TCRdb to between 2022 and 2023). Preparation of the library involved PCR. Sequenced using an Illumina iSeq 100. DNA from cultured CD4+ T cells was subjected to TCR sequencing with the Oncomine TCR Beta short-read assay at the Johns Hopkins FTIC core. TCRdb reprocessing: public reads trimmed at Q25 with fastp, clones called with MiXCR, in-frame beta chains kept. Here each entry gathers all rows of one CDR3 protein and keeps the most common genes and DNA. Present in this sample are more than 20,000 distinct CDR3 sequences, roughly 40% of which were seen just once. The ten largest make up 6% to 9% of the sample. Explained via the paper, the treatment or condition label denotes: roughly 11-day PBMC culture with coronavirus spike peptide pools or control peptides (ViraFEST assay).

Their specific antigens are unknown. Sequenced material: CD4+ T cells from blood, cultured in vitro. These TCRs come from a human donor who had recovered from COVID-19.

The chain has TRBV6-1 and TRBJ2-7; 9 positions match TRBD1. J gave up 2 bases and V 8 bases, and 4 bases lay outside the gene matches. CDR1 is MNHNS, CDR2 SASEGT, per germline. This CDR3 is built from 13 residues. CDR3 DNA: TGTGCCAGCTGGGACAGGGCACCCTACGAGCAGTACTTC. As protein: CASWDRAPYEQYF.

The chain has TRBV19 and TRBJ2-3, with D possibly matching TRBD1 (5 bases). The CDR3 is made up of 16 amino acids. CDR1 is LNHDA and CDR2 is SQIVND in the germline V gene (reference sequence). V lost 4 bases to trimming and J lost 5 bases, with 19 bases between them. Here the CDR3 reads CASSTGDSLGKDTQYF. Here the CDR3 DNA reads TGTGCCAGTAGTACGGGCGACAGCCTCGGCAAAGATACGCAGTATTTT.

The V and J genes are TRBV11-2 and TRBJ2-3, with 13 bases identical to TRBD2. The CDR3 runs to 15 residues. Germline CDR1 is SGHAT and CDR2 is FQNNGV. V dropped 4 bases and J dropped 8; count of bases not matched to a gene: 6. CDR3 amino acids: CASSYNRLAGGTQYF. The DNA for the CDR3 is TGTGCCAGCAGCTACAACCGACTAGCGGGGGGTACGCAGTATTTT.

CDR3 sequence: CASSPGLAGDPTYEQYF. DNA for the CDR3: TGTGCCAGCAGCCCGGGACTAGCGGGGGATCCAACCTACGAGCAGTACTTC. This chain joins TRBV7-8 and TRBJ2-7; 14 bases are shared with TRBD2. Looked up from germline, CDR1 is SGHVS and CDR2 is FQNEAQ. The CDR3 length is 17 residues. The trim removed 5 bases at V and 2 bases at J, leaving 8 bases unmatched.

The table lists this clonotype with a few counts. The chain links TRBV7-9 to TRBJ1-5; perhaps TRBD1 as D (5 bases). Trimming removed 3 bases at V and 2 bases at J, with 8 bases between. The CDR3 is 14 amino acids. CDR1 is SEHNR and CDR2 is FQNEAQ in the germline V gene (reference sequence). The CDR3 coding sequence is TGTGCCAGCAGCTTTATGGGGGGCAATCAGCCCCAGCATTTT. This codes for CASSFMGGNQPQHF.

The CDR3 spells CSARATLPGGETQYF. For the CDR3, the DNA is TGCAGTGCTAGAGCCACCCTCCCCGGGGGTGAGACCCAGTACTTC. The chain has TRBV20-1 and TRBJ2-5; weak D call: TRBD2 (6 bases). The CDR3 totals 15 residues. Germline V CDR1 and CDR2: DFQATT, SNEGSKA (reference sequence). Trimming removed 1 base at V and 5 bases at J, with 17 bases between.

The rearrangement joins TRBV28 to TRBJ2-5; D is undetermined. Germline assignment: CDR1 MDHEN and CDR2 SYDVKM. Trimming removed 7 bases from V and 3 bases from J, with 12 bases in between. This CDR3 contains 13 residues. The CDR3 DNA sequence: TGTGCCAGCACCCGAGGATTAAAAGAGACCCAGTACTTC. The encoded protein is CASTRGLKETQYF. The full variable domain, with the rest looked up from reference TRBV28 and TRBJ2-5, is DVKVTQSSRYLVKRTGEKVFLECVQDMDHENMFWYRQDPGLGLRLIYFSYDVKMKEKGDIPEGYSVSREKKERFSLILESASTNQTSMYLCASTRGLKETQYFGPGTRLLVL.

This CDR3 reads CATSNGWRGGTDTQYF. CDR3 coding DNA: TGTGCCACCAGCAATGGGTGGCGGGGGGGCACAGATACGCAGTATTTT. The V gene is TRBV15, the J gene TRBJ2-3; 8 bases align to TRBD2. The junction had 7 bases not matched to a gene; V was cut back by 4 bases and J by 1 base. The CDR3 runs 16 residues. The germline V gene encodes CDR1 LNHNV and CDR2 YYDKDF (reference sequence).

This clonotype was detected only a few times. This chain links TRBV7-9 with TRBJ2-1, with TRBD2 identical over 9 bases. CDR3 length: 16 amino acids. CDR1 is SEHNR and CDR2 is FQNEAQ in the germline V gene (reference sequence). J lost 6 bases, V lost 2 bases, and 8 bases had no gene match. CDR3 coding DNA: TGTGCCAGCAGCTTATACAGGCGGCGGGAGGGCAATGAGCAGTTCTTC. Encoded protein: CASSLYRRREGNEQFF.

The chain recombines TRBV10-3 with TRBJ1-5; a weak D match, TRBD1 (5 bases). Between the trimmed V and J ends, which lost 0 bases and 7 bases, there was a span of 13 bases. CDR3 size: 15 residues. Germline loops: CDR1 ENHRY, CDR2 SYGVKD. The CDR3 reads CAISESRGSGQPQHF. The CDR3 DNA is TGTGCCATCAGTGAGTCGAGGGGATCGGGGCAGCCCCAGCATTTT.

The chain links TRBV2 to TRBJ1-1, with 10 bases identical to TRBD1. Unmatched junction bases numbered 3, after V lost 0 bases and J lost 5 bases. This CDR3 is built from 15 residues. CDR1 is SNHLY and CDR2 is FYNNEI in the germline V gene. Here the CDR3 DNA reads TGTGCCAGCAGTGAAGCTGGGGACAGGGGAACTGAAGCTTTCTTT. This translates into CASSEAGDRGTEAFF.

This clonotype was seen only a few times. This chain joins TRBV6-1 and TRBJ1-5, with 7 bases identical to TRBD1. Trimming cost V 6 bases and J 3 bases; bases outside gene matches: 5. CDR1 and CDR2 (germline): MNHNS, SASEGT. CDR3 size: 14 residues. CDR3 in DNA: TGTGCCAGCAGGGCAACAGGGGACAATCAGCCCCAGCATTTT. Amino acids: CASRATGDNQPQHF.

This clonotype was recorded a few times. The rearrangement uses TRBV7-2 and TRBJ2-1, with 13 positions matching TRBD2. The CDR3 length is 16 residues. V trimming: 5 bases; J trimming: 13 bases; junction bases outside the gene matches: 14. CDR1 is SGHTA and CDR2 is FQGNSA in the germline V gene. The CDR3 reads CASSPTSTSGRGRQFF. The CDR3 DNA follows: TGTGCCAGCAGCCCTACCTCAACTAGCGGGAGGGGGAGACAGTTCTTC.

This chain's CDR3 is CASSPDYSGANVLTF. The CDR3 DNA reads TGTGCCAGCAGTCCCGATTACTCTGGGGCCAACGTCCTGACTTTC. The J gene is TRBJ2-6, the V gene TRBV2, with no clear D. The CDR3 extends over 15 amino acids. CDR1 and CDR2 from the germline V gene are SNHLY and FYNNEI. Trimming shortened V by 5 bases and J by 0 bases, and 8 bases separated the two germline ends.

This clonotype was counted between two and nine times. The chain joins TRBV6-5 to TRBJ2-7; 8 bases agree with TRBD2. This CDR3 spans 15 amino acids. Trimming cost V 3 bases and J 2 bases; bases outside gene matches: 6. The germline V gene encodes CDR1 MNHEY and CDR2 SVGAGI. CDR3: CASSYREGGPYEQYF. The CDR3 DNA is TGTGCCAGCAGTTATCGGGAGGGGGGCCCCTACGAGCAGTACTTC.

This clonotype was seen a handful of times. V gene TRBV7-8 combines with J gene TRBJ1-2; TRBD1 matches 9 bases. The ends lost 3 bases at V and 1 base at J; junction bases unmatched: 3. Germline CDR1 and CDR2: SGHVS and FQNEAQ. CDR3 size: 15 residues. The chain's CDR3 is CASSFDRGFNYGYTF. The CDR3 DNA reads TGTGCCAGCAGCTTTGACAGGGGGTTTAACTATGGCTACACCTTC.

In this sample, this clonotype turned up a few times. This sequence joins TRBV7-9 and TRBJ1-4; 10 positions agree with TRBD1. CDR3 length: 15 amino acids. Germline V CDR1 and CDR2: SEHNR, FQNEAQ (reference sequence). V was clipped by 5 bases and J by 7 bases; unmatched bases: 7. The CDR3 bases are TGTGCCAGCAGCGGACAGGGGGGCCGTGGTGAAAAACTGTTTTTT. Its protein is CASSGQGGRGEKLFF.

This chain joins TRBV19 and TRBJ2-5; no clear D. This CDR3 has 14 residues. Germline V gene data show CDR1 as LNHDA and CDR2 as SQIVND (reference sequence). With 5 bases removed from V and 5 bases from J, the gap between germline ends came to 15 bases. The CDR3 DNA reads TGTGCCAGTAGTTCGATGACCCGTCGCGAGACCCAGTACTTC. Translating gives CASSSMTRRETQYF.

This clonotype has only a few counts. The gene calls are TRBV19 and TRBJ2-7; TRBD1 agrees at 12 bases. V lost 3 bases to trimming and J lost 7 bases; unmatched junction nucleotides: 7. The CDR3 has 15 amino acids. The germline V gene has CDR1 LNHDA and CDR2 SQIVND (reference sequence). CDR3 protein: CASSMLGQGAWEQYF. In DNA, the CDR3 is TGTGCCAGTAGTATGCTGGGACAGGGGGCTTGGGAGCAGTACTTC.

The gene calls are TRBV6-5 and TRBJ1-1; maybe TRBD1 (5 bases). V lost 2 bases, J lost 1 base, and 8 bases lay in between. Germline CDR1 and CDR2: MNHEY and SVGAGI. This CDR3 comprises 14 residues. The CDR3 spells CASSYGAGNTEAFF. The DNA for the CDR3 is TGTGCCAGCAGTTACGGGGCAGGGAACACTGAAGCTTTCTTT.

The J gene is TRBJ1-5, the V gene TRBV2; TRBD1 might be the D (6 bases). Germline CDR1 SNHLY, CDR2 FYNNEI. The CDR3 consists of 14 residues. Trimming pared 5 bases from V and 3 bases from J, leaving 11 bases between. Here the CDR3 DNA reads TGTGCCAGCAGTAGAACAGGGCTCAATCAGCCCCAGCATTTT. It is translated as CASSRTGLNQPQHF.